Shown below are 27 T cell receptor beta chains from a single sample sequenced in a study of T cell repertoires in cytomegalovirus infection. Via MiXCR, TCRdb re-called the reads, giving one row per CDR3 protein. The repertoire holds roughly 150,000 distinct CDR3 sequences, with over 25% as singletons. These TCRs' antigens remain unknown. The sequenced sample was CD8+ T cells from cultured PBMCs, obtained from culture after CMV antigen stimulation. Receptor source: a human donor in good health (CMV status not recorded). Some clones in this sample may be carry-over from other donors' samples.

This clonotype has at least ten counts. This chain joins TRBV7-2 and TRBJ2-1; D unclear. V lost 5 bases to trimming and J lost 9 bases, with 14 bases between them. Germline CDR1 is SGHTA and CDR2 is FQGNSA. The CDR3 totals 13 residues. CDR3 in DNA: TGTGCCAGCAGCCCAGCCGCCCTACCTGAGCAGTTCTTC. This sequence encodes CASSPAALPEQFF. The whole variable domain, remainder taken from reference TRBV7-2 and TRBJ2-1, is GAGVSQSPSNKVTEKGKDVELRCDPISGHTALYWYRQSLGQGLEFLIYFQGNSAPDKSGLPSDRFSAERTGGSVSTLTIQRTQQEDSAVYLCASSPAALPEQFFGPGTRLTVL.

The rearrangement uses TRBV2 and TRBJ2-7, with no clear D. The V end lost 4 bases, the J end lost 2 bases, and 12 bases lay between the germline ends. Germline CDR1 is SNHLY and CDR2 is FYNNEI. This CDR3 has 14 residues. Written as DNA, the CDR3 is TGTGCCAGCAGTGGGCCAAGTCACCCCTACGAGCAGTACTTC. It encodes CASSGPSHPYEQYF.

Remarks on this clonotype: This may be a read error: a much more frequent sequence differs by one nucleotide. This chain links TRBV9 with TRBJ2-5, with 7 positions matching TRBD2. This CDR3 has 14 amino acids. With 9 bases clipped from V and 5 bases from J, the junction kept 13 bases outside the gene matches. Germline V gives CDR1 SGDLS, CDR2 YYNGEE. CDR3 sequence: CATEGGGIRETQYF. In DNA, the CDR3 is TGTGCCACCGAGGGCGGGGGAATCAGGGAGACCCAGTACTTC. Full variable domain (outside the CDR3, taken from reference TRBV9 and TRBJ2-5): DSGVTQTPKHLITATGQRVTLRCSPRSGDLSVYWYQQSLDQGLQFLIQYYNGEERAKGNILERFSAQQFPDLHSELNLSSLELGDSALYFCATEGGGIRETQYFGPGTRLLVL.

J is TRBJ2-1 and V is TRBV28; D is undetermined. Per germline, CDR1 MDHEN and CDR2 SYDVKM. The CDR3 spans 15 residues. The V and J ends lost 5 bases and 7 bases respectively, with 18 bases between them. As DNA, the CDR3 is TGTGCCAGCAGTCTGGGGTGGAGTAAGGATAATGAGCAGTTCTTC. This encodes CASSLGWSKDNEQFF.

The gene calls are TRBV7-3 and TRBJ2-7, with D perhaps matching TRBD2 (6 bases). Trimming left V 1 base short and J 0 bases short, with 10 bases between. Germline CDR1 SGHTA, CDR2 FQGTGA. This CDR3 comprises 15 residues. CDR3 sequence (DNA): TGTGCCAGCAGCTTAATGGGCGGGACCTCCTACGAGCAGTACTTC. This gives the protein CASSLMGGTSYEQYF.

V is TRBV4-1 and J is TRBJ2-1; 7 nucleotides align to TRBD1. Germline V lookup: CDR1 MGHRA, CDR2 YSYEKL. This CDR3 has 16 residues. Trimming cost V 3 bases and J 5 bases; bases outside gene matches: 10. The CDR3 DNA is TGCGCCAGCAGCCAGGTTACCGGGACAGTAGACAATGAGCAGTTCTTC. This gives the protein CASSQVTGTVDNEQFF.

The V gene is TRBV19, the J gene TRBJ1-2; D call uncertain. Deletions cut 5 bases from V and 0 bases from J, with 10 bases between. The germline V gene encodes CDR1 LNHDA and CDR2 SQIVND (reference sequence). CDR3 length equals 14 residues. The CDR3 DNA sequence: TGTGCCAGTAGTCGAGGTTCAGCTAACTATGGCTACACCTTC. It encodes CASSRGSANYGYTF.

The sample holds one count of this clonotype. CDR3 protein: CASSLVTDGNTIYF. The CDR3, as DNA: TGTGCCAGCAGCTTAGTAACCGATGGAAACACCATATATTTT. This chain uses TRBV7-2 with TRBJ1-3; D is unresolved. Per germline, CDR1 SGHTA and CDR2 FQGNSA. The CDR3 has 14 amino acids. V lost 1 base to trimming and J lost 3 bases, with 7 bases between them.

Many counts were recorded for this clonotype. CDR3 amino acids: CASIPDGLAGTLAKNIQYF. CDR3 nucleotides: TGTGCCAGCATCCCGGACGGGCTAGCGGGTACGCTAGCCAAAAACATTCAGTACTTC. The genes are TRBV2 and TRBJ2-4, with 8 bases identical to TRBD2. V dropped 7 bases and J dropped 0; count of bases not matched to a gene: 17. Germline values: CDR1 SNHLY, CDR2 FYNNEI. The CDR3 sequence is 19 residues long.

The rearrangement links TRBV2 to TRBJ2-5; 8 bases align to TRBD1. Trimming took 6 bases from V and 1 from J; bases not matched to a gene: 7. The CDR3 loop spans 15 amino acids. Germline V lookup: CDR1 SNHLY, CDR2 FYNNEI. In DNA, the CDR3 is TGTGCCAGCAGCCGGGACAGGACCGTCCAAGAGACCCAGTACTTC. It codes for CASSRDRTVQETQYF.

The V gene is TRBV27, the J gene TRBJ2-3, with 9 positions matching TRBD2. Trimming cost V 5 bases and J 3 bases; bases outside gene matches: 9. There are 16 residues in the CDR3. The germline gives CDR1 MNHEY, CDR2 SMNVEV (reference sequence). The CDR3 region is CASSPYDSGGTDTQYF. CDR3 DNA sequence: TGTGCCAGCAGTCCTTACGATAGCGGGGGAACAGATACGCAGTATTTT.

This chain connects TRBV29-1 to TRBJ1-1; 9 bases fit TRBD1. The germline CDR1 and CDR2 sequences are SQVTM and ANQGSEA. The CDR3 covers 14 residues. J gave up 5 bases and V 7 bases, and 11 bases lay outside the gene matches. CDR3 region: CSAFSWTGATEAFF. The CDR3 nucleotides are TGCAGCGCCTTCTCTTGGACAGGGGCTACTGAAGCTTTCTTT.

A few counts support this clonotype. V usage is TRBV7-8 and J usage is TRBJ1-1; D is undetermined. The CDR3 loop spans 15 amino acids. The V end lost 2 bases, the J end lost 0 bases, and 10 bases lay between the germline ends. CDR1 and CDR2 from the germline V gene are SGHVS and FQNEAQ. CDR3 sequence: CASSLTGLMNTEAFF. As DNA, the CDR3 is TGTGCCAGCAGCTTAACCGGCCTCATGAACACTGAAGCTTTCTTT.

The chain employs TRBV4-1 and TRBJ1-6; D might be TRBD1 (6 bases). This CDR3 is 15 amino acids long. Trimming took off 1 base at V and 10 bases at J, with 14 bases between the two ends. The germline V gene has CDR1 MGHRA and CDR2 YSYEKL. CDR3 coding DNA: TGCGCCAGCAGCCAAGGGCCACAGGGCCGATCACCCCTCCACTTT. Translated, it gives CASSQGPQGRSPLHF.

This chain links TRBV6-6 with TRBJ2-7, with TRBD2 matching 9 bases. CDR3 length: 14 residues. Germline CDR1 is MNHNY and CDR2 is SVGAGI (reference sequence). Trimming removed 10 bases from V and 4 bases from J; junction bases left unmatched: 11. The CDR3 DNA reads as TGTGCCACGGGATCAGCGGGGGGACAGTACGAGCAGTACTTC. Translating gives CATGSAGGQYEQYF.

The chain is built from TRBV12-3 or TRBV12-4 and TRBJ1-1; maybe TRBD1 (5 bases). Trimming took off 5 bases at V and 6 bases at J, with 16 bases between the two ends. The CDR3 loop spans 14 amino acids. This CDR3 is CASSRTTGYPEAFF. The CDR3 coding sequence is TGTGCCAGCAGTCGTACTACAGGTTACCCTGAAGCTTTCTTT.

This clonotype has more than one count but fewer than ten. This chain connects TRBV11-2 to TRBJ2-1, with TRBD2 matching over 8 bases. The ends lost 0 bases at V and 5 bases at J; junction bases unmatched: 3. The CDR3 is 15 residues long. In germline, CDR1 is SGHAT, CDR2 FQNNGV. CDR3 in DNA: TGTGCCAGCAGCTTAGACCCGGGGGGGAACAATGAGCAGTTCTTC. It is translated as CASSLDPGGNNEQFF.

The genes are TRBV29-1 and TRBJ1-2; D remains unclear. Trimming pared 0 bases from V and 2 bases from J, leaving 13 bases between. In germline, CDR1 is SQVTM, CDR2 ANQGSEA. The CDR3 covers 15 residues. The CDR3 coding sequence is TGCAGCGTTGAAGATCCTAGTCAGGACAACTATGGCTACACCTTC. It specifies CSVEDPSQDNYGYTF.

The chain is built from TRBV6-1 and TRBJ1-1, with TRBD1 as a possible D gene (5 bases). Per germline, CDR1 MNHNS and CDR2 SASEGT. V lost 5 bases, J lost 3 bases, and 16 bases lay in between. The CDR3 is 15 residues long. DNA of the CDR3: TGTGCCAGCAGTTACGGCCCGGAGGGGCACACTGAAGCTTTCTTT. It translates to CASSYGPEGHTEAFF.

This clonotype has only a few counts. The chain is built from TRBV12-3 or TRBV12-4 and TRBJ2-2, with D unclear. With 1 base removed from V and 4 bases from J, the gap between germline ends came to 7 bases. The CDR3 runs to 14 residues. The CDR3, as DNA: TGTGCCAGCAGTTTAGGCGGAATCACCGGGGAGCTGTTTTTT. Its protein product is CASSLGGITGELFF.

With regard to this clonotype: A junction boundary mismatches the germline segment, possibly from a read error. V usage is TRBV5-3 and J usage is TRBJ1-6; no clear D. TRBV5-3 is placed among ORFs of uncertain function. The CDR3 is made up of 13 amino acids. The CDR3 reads CASSFTRESPLHF. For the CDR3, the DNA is TGTGCCAGCAGCTTCACCCGGGAATCACCCCTCCACTTT.

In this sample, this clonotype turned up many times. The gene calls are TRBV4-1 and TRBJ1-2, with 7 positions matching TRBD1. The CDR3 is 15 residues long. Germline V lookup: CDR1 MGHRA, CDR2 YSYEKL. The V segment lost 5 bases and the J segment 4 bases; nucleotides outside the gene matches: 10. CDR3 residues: CASSDLTGVGYGYTF. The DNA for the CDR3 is TGCGCCAGCAGCGACCTTACAGGGGTTGGCTATGGCTACACCTTC.

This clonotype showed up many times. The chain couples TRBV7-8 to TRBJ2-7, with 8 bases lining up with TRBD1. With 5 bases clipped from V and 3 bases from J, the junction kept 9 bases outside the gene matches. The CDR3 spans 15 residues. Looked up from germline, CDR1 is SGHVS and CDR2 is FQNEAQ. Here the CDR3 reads CASSDLQGGNYEQYF. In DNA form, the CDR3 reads TGTGCCAGCAGCGACCTACAGGGGGGAAACTACGAGCAGTACTTC.

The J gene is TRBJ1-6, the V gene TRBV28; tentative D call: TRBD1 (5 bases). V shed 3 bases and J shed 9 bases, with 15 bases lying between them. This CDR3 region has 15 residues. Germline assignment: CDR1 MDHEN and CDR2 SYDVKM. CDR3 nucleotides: TGTGCCAGCAGTTTTTCGGGGGAACTCACTTCACCCCTCCACTTT. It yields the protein CASSFSGELTSPLHF.

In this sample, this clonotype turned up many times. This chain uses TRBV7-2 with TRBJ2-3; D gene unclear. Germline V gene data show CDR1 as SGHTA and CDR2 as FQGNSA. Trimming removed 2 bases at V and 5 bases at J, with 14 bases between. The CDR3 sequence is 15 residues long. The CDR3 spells CASSLRVRSGDTQYF. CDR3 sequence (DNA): TGTGCCAGCAGCTTAAGGGTGCGGTCCGGAGATACGCAGTATTTT. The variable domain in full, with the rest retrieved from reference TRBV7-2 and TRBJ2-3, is GAGVSQSPSNKVTEKGKDVELRCDPISGHTALYWYRQSLGQGLEFLIYFQGNSAPDKSGLPSDRFSAERTGGSVSTLTIQRTQQEDSAVYLCASSLRVRSGDTQYFGPGTRLTVL.

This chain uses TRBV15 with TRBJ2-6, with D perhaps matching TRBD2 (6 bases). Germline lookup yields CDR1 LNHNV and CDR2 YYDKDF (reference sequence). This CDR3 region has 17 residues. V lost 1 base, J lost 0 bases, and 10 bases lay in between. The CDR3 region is CATSRAGSRSGANVLTF. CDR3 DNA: TGTGCCACCAGCAGAGCCGGGAGTCGCTCTGGGGCCAACGTCCTGACTTTC.

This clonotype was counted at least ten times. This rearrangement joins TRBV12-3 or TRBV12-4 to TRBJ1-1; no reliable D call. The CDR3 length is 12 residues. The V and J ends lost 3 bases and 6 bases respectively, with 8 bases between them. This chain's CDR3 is CASSLDGAEAFF. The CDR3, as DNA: TGTGCCAGCAGTTTGGACGGGGCTGAAGCTTTCTTT.